These 3 T cell receptor beta chains came from one sample sequenced in a study of Graves' ophthalmopathy and Graves' hyperthyroidism. From RNA, the CDR3 regions of TCR beta chains were amplified and sequenced. HTBI-primed first-round RT-PCR preceded second-round multiplex PCR. TCRdb re-called the multiplex PCR reads with MiXCR, one entry per CDR3 protein. The table lists 150,000 to 200,000 distinct CDR3 sequences, just under 40% of them singletons, with approximately 8.9% in the top ten. Material for sequencing was peripheral blood. These receptors were taken from a man aged 25-45 years with Graves' ophthalmopathy.

This clonotype has a count of ten or more. The rearrangement links TRBV6-2 or TRBV6-3 to TRBJ1-1; D gene unclear. V lost 2 bases and J lost 5, with 6 bases in between. The CDR3 runs to 12 residues. Germline V gives CDR1 MNHEY, CDR2 SVGEGT. As DNA, the CDR3 is TGTGCCAGCAGTTACACACAAACTGAAGCTTTCTTT. This sequence encodes CASSYTQTEAFF.

The chain couples TRBV6-1 to TRBJ2-7; tentatively, D is TRBD1 (6 bases). This CDR3 has 16 amino acids. Germline-derived CDR1 and CDR2 are MNHNS and SASEGT. V was shortened by 5 bases and J by 0 bases, with 17 bases between the two germline ends. CDR3 DNA sequence: TGTGCCAGCAGTCCGGGACAAAGGGGCAGCTCCTACGAGCAGTACTTC. This sequence encodes CASSPGQRGSSYEQYF.

The rearrangement uses TRBV5-1 and TRBJ1-2, with TRBD1 matching 9 bases. This CDR3 is built from 13 residues. J was trimmed by 6 bases and V by 3 bases; bases with no gene match: 3. Germline CDR1 is SGHRS and CDR2 is YFSETQ. The CDR3 loop is CASSYGQGNGYTF. The CDR3 DNA is TGCGCCAGCAGCTACGGACAGGGGAATGGCTACACCTTC.